This is a list of T cell receptor beta chains from one sample in a study of CD8 T cells in ankylosing spondylitis. TCRdb reprocessed the 5' RACE reads via MiXCR and lists one record per CDR3 protein. The table shows a few hundred thousand distinct CDR3 sequences, with 18% occurring only once. Sequenced sample: blood, either unsorted or a sorted T cell fraction (not recorded which). Receptor source: a male donor with ankylosing spondylitis. Each CDR3 is given without its conserved first and last residue. The order of the fields is J gene, V gene, CDR3 protein.

TRBJ1-2	TRBV12-3/TRBV12-4	ASTAGYGYT
TRBJ2-7	TRBV7-2	ASSHRLDVVEQY
TRBJ2-7	TRBV11-2	ASSHPSGVFDYEQY
TRBJ2-2	TRBV7-2	ASSLEEGPELF
TRBJ2-1	TRBV29-1	SGVGTSGSGGRKYNEQF
TRBJ2-7	TRBV20-1	SARARGYEQY
TRBJ1-5	TRBV11-2	ASSLVGRPGPQH
TRBJ2-7	TRBV2	ASMWWQASEQY
TRBJ2-3	TRBV12-3/TRBV12-4	ASSLLGLAADTQY
TRBJ1-2	TRBV4-1	ASSQVGTGGYGYT
TRBJ2-7	TRBV7-2	ASSLVLYEQY
TRBJ2-1	TRBV7-9	ASSLETTDNEQF
TRBJ2-1	TRBV20-1	SARDWSRSYNEQF
TRBJ1-4	TRBV12-3/TRBV12-4	ASSSSGVGAHEKLF
TRBJ2-1	TRBV21-1	ASNGHRDVYNEQF
TRBJ1-1	TRBV25-1	ASSVSENTEAF